The clone carrying this T cell receptor (beta chain) occurred a few times. The antigen is unknown. The germline V gene encodes CDR1 LGHNT and CDR2 FRNRAP. CDR3 length: 13 residues. V lost 4 bases to trimming and J lost 5 bases, with 11 bases between them. cDNA libraries for TCR alpha and TCR beta, carrying sample barcodes and UMIs, came from 5'RACE with constant-segment primers. TCRdb re-analysed the 5' RACE reads in MiXCR, keeping a single row per CDR3 protein. The table records about 290,000 distinct CDR3 sequences, 15% to 20% of them present only once. The sample belongs to a study of T-cell memory formation after mild COVID-19. Findings of the study overall: Balance between CD4 and CD8 was seen in clones contracting day 15 to 85, and a CD4+ lean was seen in later expanders.

The clonotype was recovered from a man in his late teens or twenties who had mild COVID-19 (a few samples of this study predate the infection). Cell type and time point are not known. Sequencing input: PBMCs or a T cell subset sorted from them (not recorded which). This chain links TRBV12-5 with TRBJ2-5, with D maybe TRBD1 (6 bases). CDR3 coding DNA: TGTGCTAGTGGTTCGGACAGCAAGGAGACCCAGTACTTC. It specifies CASGSDSKETQYF.